The 24 T cell receptor beta chains below all came from one sample that was sequenced in a study of T cell responses to AZD1222 COVID-19 vaccine. Measured with immunoSEQ multiplex PCR; TCRdb has only the in-frame clones, and not every one. The sample has 90,000 to 150,000 clones; around nine tenths are singletons. Sequences were derived from peripheral blood, sampled on day 0 of AZD1222 vaccination. The receptors derive from an adult in good health.

The chain recombines TRBV28 with TRBJ2-3; TRBD1 is a possible D gene (6 bases). The V gene's germline CDR1 is MDHEN and CDR2 SYDVKM. Trimming pared 7 bases from V and 8 bases from J, leaving 13 bases between. The CDR3 is made up of 12 amino acids. The chain's CDR3 is CASTQGLVTQYF. CDR3 sequence (DNA): TGTGCCAGCACACAGGGTCTTGTTACGCAGTATTTT.

The V call is TRBV24-1, the J call TRBJ2-5; 15 bases are shared with TRBD2. This CDR3 has 16 residues. The V gene end was trimmed by 2 bases and the J gene end by 4 bases; junction bases not matched to a gene: 1. Germline values: CDR1 KGHDR, CDR2 SFDVKD. CDR3 in DNA: TGTGCCACCAGTGATTCGGGACTAGCGGGAGGAGAGACCCAGTACTTC. This sequence encodes CATSDSGLAGGETQYF.

This clone was recorded only once. The CDR3 protein is CASSLRRDRGGEQYF. CDR3 in DNA: TGTGCCAGCAGTTTACGCCGGGACAGGGGTGGAGAGCAGTACTTC. The chain has TRBV28 and TRBJ2-7; TRBD1 agrees at 10 bases. Unmatched junction bases numbered 8, after V lost 2 bases and J lost 7 bases. Germline V gene data show CDR1 as MDHEN and CDR2 as SYDVKM. CDR3 length equals 15 residues.

CDR3 in amino acids: CASSPGTDTQYF. Written as DNA, the CDR3 is TGTGCCAGCAGCCCCGGTACAGATACGCAGTATTTT. This chain links TRBV9 with TRBJ2-3; D gene ambiguous. V lost 4 bases, J lost 3 bases, and 6 bases lay in between. The germline CDR1 and CDR2 sequences are SGDLS and YYNGEE. The CDR3 length is 12 residues.

This clone has just one count. The chain employs TRBV5-6 and TRBJ1-1; tentative D call: TRBD1 (5 bases). The germline CDR1 and CDR2 sequences are SGHDT and YYEEEE. The V end was cut by 4 bases, the J end by 5 bases, with 18 bases between. The CDR3 covers 15 residues. CDR3 region: CASSSAQGYRTEAFF. CDR3 in DNA: TGTGCCAGCAGCAGCGCGCAGGGATATCGAACTGAAGCTTTCTTT.

The chain is built from TRBV6-2 or TRBV6-3 and TRBJ2-5; TRBD1 matches at 7 bases. The CDR3 has 15 residues. Losses at the gene ends were 8 bases for V and 7 bases for J; bases not matched to a gene: 16. The germline gives CDR1 MNHEY, CDR2 SVGEGT. CDR3 loop: CASGSGQIKMGTQYF. CDR3 bases: TGTGCCAGCGGTTCGGGACAGATAAAGATGGGGACCCAGTACTTC.

The chain carries TRBV25-1 and TRBJ1-6; no clear D gene. V was pared by 6 bases and J by 7 bases, with 7 bases between. CDR3 length equals 12 residues. Germline V CDR1 and CDR2: MGHDK, SYGVNS. CDR3 sequence (DNA): TGTGCCAGCAGATCAAGGAATTCACCCCTCCACTTT. Translation: CASRSRNSPLHF.

The J gene is TRBJ2-3, the V gene TRBV19, with D tentatively TRBD1 or TRBD2 (5 bases each). CDR3 length: 15 amino acids. Deletions cut 6 bases from V and 4 bases from J, with 17 bases between. CDR1 is LNHDA and CDR2 is SQIVND in the germline V gene (reference sequence). The CDR3 region is CASSPLGVGPDTQYF. The CDR3 DNA reads as TGTGCCAGTAGCCCCTTGGGGGTGGGGCCAGATACGCAGTATTTT.

The DNA for the CDR3 is TGTGCCACCAGTGATGCCGGGACTATCAAAAGCTACAATGAGCAGTTCTTC. Translation: CATSDAGTIKSYNEQFF. The V and J genes are TRBV24-1 and TRBJ2-1; TRBD2 matches 7 bases. The germline V gene encodes CDR1 KGHDR and CDR2 SFDVKD. After removal of 3 bases from V and 3 bases from J, the junction contained 10 bases not matched to a gene. This CDR3 is 17 amino acids long.

This chain links TRBV2 with TRBJ2-1; D is uncertain. The CDR3 totals 11 residues. The germline V gene has CDR1 SNHLY and CDR2 FYNNEI. Between the trimmed V and J ends, which lost 8 bases and 12 bases, there was a span of 14 bases. The CDR3 DNA reads as TGTGCCAGCGGTAGTATGACCCTGCAGTTCTTC. It yields the protein CASGSMTLQFF. Looking up the rest from reference TRBV2 and TRBJ2-1 gives the full variable domain: EPEVTQTPSHQVTQMGQEVILRCVPISNHLYFYWYRQILGQKVEFLVSFYNNEISEKSEIFDDQFSVERPDGSNFTLKIRSTKLEDSAMYFCASGSMTLQFFGPGTRLTVL.

The CDR3 sequence is CASSPRRGSGEQYF. The CDR3 DNA is TGTGCCAGCAGCCCGCGGAGGGGTTCGGGTGAGCAGTACTTC. V usage is TRBV11-2 and J usage is TRBJ2-7, with D tentatively TRBD2 (6 bases). This CDR3 is built from 14 residues. V lost 5 bases, J lost 7 bases, and 18 bases lay in between. Germline values: CDR1 SGHAT, CDR2 FQNNGV. Looking up the rest from reference TRBV11-2 and TRBJ2-7 gives the full variable domain: EAGVAQSPRYKIIEKRQSVAFWCNPISGHATLYWYQQILGQGPKLLIQFQNNGVVDDSQLPKDRFSAERLKGVDSTLKIQPAKLEDSAVYLCASSPRRGSGEQYFGPGTRLTVT.

The chain is built from TRBV6-6 and TRBJ2-4; 9 nucleotides align to TRBD1. The V gene end was trimmed by 7 bases and the J gene end by 6 bases; junction bases not matched to a gene: 13. The CDR3 extends over 16 amino acids. Per the germline V gene, CDR1 is MNHNY and CDR2 is SVGAGI (reference sequence). The CDR3 reads CASTKSPGQGGNIQYF. CDR3 coding DNA: TGTGCCAGCACCAAATCTCCGGGACAGGGTGGAAACATTCAGTACTTC.

The rearrangement uses TRBV30 and TRBJ1-3; TRBD1 agrees at 8 bases. After removal of 4 bases from V and 2 bases from J, the junction contained 4 bases not matched to a gene. The CDR3 is made up of 14 amino acids. Germline V gene data show CDR1 as GTSNPN and CDR2 as SVGIG (reference sequence). CDR3 in amino acids: CAWKSTGAGNTIYF. In DNA, the CDR3 is TGTGCCTGGAAATCGACAGGGGCTGGAAACACCATATATTTT. Supplemented by reference TRBV30 and TRBJ1-3, the full variable domain reads SQTIHQWPATLVQPVGSPLSLECTVEGTSNPNLYWYRQAAGRGLQLLFYSVGIGQISSEVPQNLSASRPQDRQFILSSKKLLLSDSGFYLCAWKSTGAGNTIYFGEGSWLTVV.

V is TRBV28 and J is TRBJ2-7; no clear D gene. Germline CDR1 MDHEN, CDR2 SYDVKM. The CDR3 loop spans 17 amino acids. V was clipped by 1 base and J by 3 bases, with 19 bases between them. CDR3 sequence (DNA): TGTGCCAGCAGTTTATCCTCTGGTCATACGAGGATCTACGAGCAGTACTTC. It is translated as CASSLSSGHTRIYEQYF.

The V and J genes are TRBV15 and TRBJ2-7; TRBD1 might be the D (7 bases). The germline gives CDR1 LNHNV, CDR2 YYDKDF (reference sequence). The V end was cut by 6 bases, the J end by 4 bases, with 16 bases between. This CDR3 is built from 14 residues. CDR3 nucleotides: TGTGCCACCAGAACAGGGGAGGTTGGATACGAGCAGTACTTC. This translates into CATRTGEVGYEQYF.

This sequence joins TRBV28 and TRBJ1-5; D perhaps matches TRBD1 (5 bases). The ends were cut back, 7 bases at V and 8 bases at J, with 21 bases in the middle. Germline V gives CDR1 MDHEN, CDR2 SYDVKM. This CDR3 has 15 amino acids. Here the CDR3 DNA reads TGTGCCAGCAATTTCAGGGTCCAGGGAGAGAAGCCCCAGCATTTT. Its protein product is CASNFRVQGEKPQHF. The complete variable domain, with remaining parts taken from reference TRBV28 and TRBJ1-5, reads DVKVTQSSRYLVKRTGEKVFLECVQDMDHENMFWYRQDPGLGLRLIYFSYDVKMKEKGDIPEGYSVSREKKERFSLILESASTNQTSMYLCASNFRVQGEKPQHFGDGTRLSIL.

The chain combines TRBV15 with TRBJ1-1; D ambiguous. This CDR3 region has 13 residues. The ends were cut back, 0 bases at V and 7 bases at J, with 9 bases in the middle. Per the germline V gene, CDR1 is LNHNV and CDR2 is YYDKDF (reference sequence). This CDR3 reads CATSRELHSEAFF. CDR3 bases: TGTGCCACCAGCAGAGAGCTCCACAGTGAAGCTTTCTTT.

The chain couples TRBV7-2 to TRBJ2-3; D may be TRBD2 (5 bases). CDR3 length equals 14 residues. Trimming took 2 bases from V and 6 from J, leaving 12 bases between them. Germline V CDR1 and CDR2: SGHTA, FQGNSA. CDR3 sequence reads: CASSLPGERDTQYF. The CDR3 region has the DNA TGTGCCAGCAGCTTACCCGGGGAACGGGATACGCAGTATTTT. Combining the CDR3 with reference TRBV7-2 and TRBJ2-3 gives the whole variable domain GAGVSQSPSNKVTEKGKDVELRCDPISGHTALYWYRQSLGQGLEFLIYFQGNSAPDKSGLPSDRFSAERTGGSVSTLTIQRTQQEDSAVYLCASSLPGERDTQYFGPGTRLTVL.

The chain joins TRBV5-1 to TRBJ2-7; 8 nucleotides line up with TRBD1. J lost 2 bases, V lost 3 bases, and 4 bases had no gene match. Per the germline V gene, CDR1 is SGHRS and CDR2 is YFSETQ. The CDR3 is 14 residues long. CDR3 amino acids: CASSYETGAYEQYF. The CDR3 DNA reads as TGCGCCAGCAGCTATGAGACAGGGGCCTACGAGCAGTACTTC.

The chain combines TRBV7-5 with TRBJ1-6. TRBV7-5 is described as a pseudogene. The CDR3 is 18 residues long. CDR3 in amino acids: CARSLAQSGSGCNSPLHF. The DNA of the CDR3 is TGTGCCAGAAGCTTAGCGCAGTCAGGCAGCGGGTGTAATTCACCCCTCCACTTT.

The chain combines TRBV3-1 (or the pseudogene TRBV3-2) with TRBJ1-5, with D unclear. V shed 1 base and J shed 7 bases, with 14 bases lying between them. Germline-derived CDR1 and CDR2 are LGHDT and YNNKEL (reference sequence). This CDR3 contains 15 residues. In DNA, the CDR3 is TGTGCCAGCAGCCAAGCCTTGGGGTTGCGGCAGCCCCAGCATTTT. Translated: CASSQALGLRQPQHF.

This rearrangement joins TRBV6-5 to TRBJ2-1; D ambiguous. CDR3 length: 12 residues. Germline V gives CDR1 MNHEY, CDR2 SVGAGI. V was shortened by 4 bases and J by 5 bases, with 6 bases between the two germline ends. The CDR3 DNA reads TGTGCCAGCAGTTTAAGGGACAATGAGCAGTTCTTC. Its translation: CASSLRDNEQFF.

This clone occurred a few times. The chain combines TRBV5-1 with TRBJ2-3; D is uncertain. V shed 3 bases and J shed 4 bases, with 6 bases lying between them. Germline V lookup: CDR1 SGHRS, CDR2 YFSETQ. CDR3 length equals 12 residues. CDR3 in DNA: TGCGCCAGCAGCTCTCAAGCAGATACGCAGTATTTT. Its protein is CASSSQADTQYF.

The chain links TRBV19 to TRBJ1-2; no definite D call. Germline CDR1 LNHDA, CDR2 SQIVND (reference sequence). This CDR3 region has 15 residues. V was pared by 8 bases and J by 5 bases, with 21 bases between. The CDR3 sequence is CASQSWTGIAYGYTF. DNA for the CDR3: TGTGCCAGTCAATCCTGGACGGGTATTGCGTATGGCTACACCTTC.